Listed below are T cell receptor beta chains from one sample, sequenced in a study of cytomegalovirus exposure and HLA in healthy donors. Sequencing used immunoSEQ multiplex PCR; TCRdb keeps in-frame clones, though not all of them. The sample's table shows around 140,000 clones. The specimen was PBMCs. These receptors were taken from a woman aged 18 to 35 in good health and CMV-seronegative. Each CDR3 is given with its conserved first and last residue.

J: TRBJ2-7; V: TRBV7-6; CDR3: CASSPWSGYEQYF
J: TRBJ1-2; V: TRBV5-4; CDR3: CASSLGQGASGYTF
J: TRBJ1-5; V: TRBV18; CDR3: CASSPRTNPGNQPQHF
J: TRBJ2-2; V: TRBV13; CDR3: CASSSGLAGTGELFF
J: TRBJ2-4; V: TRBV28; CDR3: CASSASTVPEPYF
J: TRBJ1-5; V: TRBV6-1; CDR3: CASRTGGFNQPQHF
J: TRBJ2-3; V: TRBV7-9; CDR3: CASSSLGTDTQYF
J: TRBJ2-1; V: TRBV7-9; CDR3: CASSLRVDSYNEQFF
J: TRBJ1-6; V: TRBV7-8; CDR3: CASSLLAAGFNSPLHF
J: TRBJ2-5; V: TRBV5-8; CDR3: CASSLRGGETQYF
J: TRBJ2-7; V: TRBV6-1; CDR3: CASSEDLEQYF
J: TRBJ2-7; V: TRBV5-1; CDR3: CASSIGGVYEQYF
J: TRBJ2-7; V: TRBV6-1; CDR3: CASSDRTGSSYEQYF
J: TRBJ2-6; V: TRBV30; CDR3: CAWSLGGANVLTF
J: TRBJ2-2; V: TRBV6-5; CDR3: CASSRRLAGAGELFF
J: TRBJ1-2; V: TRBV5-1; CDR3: CASSRGAGEDYGYTF
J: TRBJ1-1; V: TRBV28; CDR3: CASSLAQQNTEAFF
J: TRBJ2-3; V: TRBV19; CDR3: CASSSPYTQYF
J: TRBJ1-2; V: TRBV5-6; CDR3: CASSLPGQGSIYYGYTF
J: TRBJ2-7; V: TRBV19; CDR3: CASSPRTSGRAVRLEQYF
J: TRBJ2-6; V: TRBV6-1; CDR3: CASSVTGFGSGANVLTF
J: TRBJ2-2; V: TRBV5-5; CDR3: CASSLASVNTGELFF
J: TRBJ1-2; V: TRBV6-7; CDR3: CASSWPRGYGYTF
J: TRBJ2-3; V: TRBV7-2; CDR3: CASSLESGRAGDTQYF
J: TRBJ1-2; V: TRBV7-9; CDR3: CASSLGQGVGNYGYTF
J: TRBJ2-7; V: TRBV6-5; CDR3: CASSYSVSTYEQYF
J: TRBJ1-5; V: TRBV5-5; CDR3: CASSPGKGSGQPQHF
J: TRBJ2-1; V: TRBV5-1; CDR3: CASSLDRNNEQFF
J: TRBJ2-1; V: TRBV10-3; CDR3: CAISETELREQFF
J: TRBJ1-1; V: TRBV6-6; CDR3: CASIPGRDTEAFF
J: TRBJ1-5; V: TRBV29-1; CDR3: CSPRPPGIYNQPQHF
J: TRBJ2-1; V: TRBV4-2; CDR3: CASSQGLQFRLAGFNEQFF
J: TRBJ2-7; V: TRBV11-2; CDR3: CASSLDPGLASYEQYF
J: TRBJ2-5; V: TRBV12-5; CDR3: CASGRTGEETQYF
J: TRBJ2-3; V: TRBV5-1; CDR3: CASSLEGFGADTQYF
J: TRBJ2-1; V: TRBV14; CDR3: CASSRRWQGGRNEQFF
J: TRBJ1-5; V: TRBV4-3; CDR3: CASSQDEGQPQHF
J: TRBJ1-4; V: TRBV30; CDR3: CASTTGSTNEKLFF
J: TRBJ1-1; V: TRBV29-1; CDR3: CSVADRTNTEAFF
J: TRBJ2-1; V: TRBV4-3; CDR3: CASSHLTSGDYNEQFF
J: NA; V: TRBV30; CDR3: CAWTGGREYLEQYF
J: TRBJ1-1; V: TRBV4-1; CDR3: CASSQTTGENTEAFF
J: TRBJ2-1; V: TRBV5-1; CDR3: CASSLVSSGSNEQFF
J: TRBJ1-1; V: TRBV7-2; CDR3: CASSFFSRDTEAFF